The rows below give T cell receptor beta chains drawn from one sample of a study of blood T cell repertoires in COVID-19. Sequencing was performed with immunoSEQ multiplex PCR; in TCRdb, only in-frame clones are kept and a portion is missing. The table shows roughly 100,000 clones, with about 85% occurring only once. Sequences were obtained from peripheral blood. These receptor sequences come from a man in his forties or fifties with acute or convalescent COVID-19. Each CDR3 is given with its conserved first and last residue. Each record gives: V gene, J gene, D gene, clone size, CDR3 DNA, CDR3 protein. D genes are given only for firm matches. Size is omitted from some rows. Given values are once, few, many or a class for expanded clones.

TRBV18	TRBJ2-6	-	-	TGTGCCAGCTCACTGCCCCAGGGGACGGGGGCCAACGTCCTGACTTTC	CASSLPQGTGANVLTF
TRBV7-9	TRBJ2-7	-	-	TGTGCCAGCAGCTTAAATTCAGACGAGCAGTACTTC	CASSLNSDEQYF
TRBV3-1/TRBV3-2	TRBJ1-1	-	few	TGTGCCAGCAGCCAAGACCGCGGTGCGAACACTGAAGCTTTCTTT	CASSQDRGANTEAFF
TRBV19	TRBJ1-5	TRBD1	-	TGTGCCAGTAGCACCAGGACAGGGGGATATAGCAATCAGCCCCAGCATTTT	CASSTRTGGYSNQPQHF
TRBV2	TRBJ1-5	-	-	TGTGCCAGCAGTGACGGGTATCAGCCCCAGCATTTT	CASSDGYQPQHF
TRBV11-3	TRBJ2-1	-	-	TGTGCCAGCAGCTTTGGACTAGGGGGCAATGAGCAGTTCTTC	CASSFGLGGNEQFF
TRBV15	TRBJ1-4	-	-	TGTGCCACCAGCAGAGACACAACTAATGAAAAACTGTTTTTT	CATSRDTTNEKLFF
TRBV12-3/TRBV12-4	TRBJ1-3	-	-	TGTGCCAGCAGTATGGACAGTCGTCCCACCATATATTTT	CASSMDSRPTIYF
TRBV5-6	TRBJ2-3	-	-	TGTGCCAGCAGTCGAAGGGGCGGCACAGATACGCAGTATTTT	CASSRRGGTDTQYF
TRBV11-3	TRBJ2-3	-	-	TGTGCCAGCAGCTTAGATCTCCCTCTATCAGATACGCAGTATTTT	CASSLDLPLSDTQYF
TRBV10-3	TRBJ1-2	TRBD1	-	TGTGCCATCAGTGGCCGGGACAGGGCCCGGGACTATGGCTACACCTTC	CAISGRDRARDYGYTF
TRBV11-3	TRBJ1-1	-	-	TGTGCCAGCAGCTACGCGGTTGGCACTGAAGCTTTCTTT	CASSYAVGTEAFF
TRBV5-4	TRBJ2-6	-	-	TGTGCCAGCAGCTTCCTATTGAGCTCTGGGGCCAACGTCCTGACTTTC	CASSFLLSSGANVLTF
TRBV24-1	TRBJ1-2	TRBD1	-	TGTGCCACCAGTGGTCCTAGGACAGGGGTTACCGGCTACACCTTC	CATSGPRTGVTGYTF
TRBV10-3	TRBJ2-3	-	-	TGTGCCATCAGTGAGGGAGGGAGAACCCGGACAGATACGCAGTATTTT	CAISEGGRTRTDTQYF
TRBV2	TRBJ2-1	TRBD1	-	TGTGCCAGCAGTGGAGGGGACAGCTCCTACAATGAGCAGTTCTTC	CASSGGDSSYNEQFF
TRBV28	TRBJ1-4	-	-	TGTGCCAGCAGTTCACGAGACCCAAACTTAGGGGGTGAAAAACTGTTTTTT	CASSSRDPNLGGEKLFF
TRBV10-3	TRBJ2-1	-	once	TGTGCCATCAGTGGCGGGACGGCCGGCCCGTACAATGAGCAGTTCTTC	CAISGGTAGPYNEQFF
TRBV10-2	TRBJ2-3	TRBD2	-	TGCGCCAGCCGAGGGACTAGCGGCACAGATACGCAGTATTTT	CASRGTSGTDTQYF
TRBV30	TRBJ2-5	TRBD2	-	TGTGCCTGGGACCGCGCGGGAGGGCGAGAGACCCAGTACTTC	CAWDRAGGRETQYF
TRBV6-5	TRBJ2-7	-	-	TGTGCCAGCAGTTACTCGTACAGGGCCTACGAGCAGTACTTC	CASSYSYRAYEQYF
TRBV3-1/TRBV3-2	TRBJ2-2	TRBD2	-	TGTGCCTGCGGGGGAACCGGGGAGCTGTTTTTT	CACGGTGELFF